These 31 T cell receptor beta chains originate from one sample sequenced in a study of cytomegalovirus exposure and HLA in healthy donors. The primer mix had 60 Vbeta and 13 Jbeta primers. TCRdb keeps only in-frame clones here, not all; method: immunoSEQ multiplex PCR. The table records approximately 120,000 clones, roughly 71% of them present only once. The sequenced material came from PBMCs. These receptors all stem from a woman in her forties or fifties in good health and CMV-seropositive.

The V call is TRBV6-5, the J call TRBJ2-7, with a possible D match to TRBD2 (6 bases). V dropped 5 bases and J dropped 3 bases, with 11 bases sitting between them. The germline gives CDR1 MNHEY, CDR2 SVGAGI. The CDR3 has 13 amino acids. CDR3 nucleotide sequence: TGTGCCAGCAGTGCGGGGAGGATCTACGAGCAGTACTTC. Its protein product is CASSAGRIYEQYF.

V gene TRBV11-2 combines with J gene TRBJ1-2; D ambiguous. The ends were cut back, 8 bases at V and 5 bases at J, with 18 bases in the middle. The CDR3 totals 14 residues. Germline loops: CDR1 SGHAT, CDR2 FQNNGV. Here the CDR3 DNA reads TGTGCCAGCGCGCCGACCCGGACTGAGTATGGCTACACCTTC. Amino acids: CASAPTRTEYGYTF.

The gene calls are TRBV5-8 and TRBJ2-3; D is undetermined. The CDR3 runs to 12 residues. The germline CDR1 and CDR2 sequences are SGHTS and YDEGEE. V was cut by 4 bases and J by 10 bases, with 13 bases left in between. The CDR3 DNA follows: TGTGCCAGCAGCCAGGATATGAGTTCGCAGTATTTT. Residues: CASSQDMSSQYF.

The chain links TRBV5-8 to TRBJ1-2; D uncertain. Germline assignment: CDR1 SGHTS and CDR2 YDEGEE. This CDR3 region has 18 residues. Trimming removed 3 bases at V and 4 bases at J, with 25 bases between. The DNA for the CDR3 is TGTGCCAGCAGCTATGAAAACCTCCGGGATCCCATATCCTATGGCTACACCTTC. The encoded protein is CASSYENLRDPISYGYTF.

The CDR3 loop reads CASSEDSTGNQPQHF. CDR3 in DNA: TGTGCCAGCAGTGAAGATAGTACCGGCAATCAGCCCCAGCATTTT. The chain recombines TRBV2 with TRBJ1-5; no reliable D call. Germline CDR1 and CDR2: SNHLY and FYNNEI. The CDR3 totals 15 residues. Between the trimmed V and J ends, which lost 1 base and 2 bases, there was a span of 9 bases.

The gene calls are TRBV7-9 and TRBJ1-1; 8 bases line up with TRBD1. The CDR3 length is 14 residues. V lost 3 bases and J lost 1; bases outside the gene matches: 1. From germline, CDR1 is SEHNR and CDR2 FQNEAQ (reference sequence). This chain's CDR3 is CASSLGTGNTEAFF. The CDR3 bases are TGTGCCAGCAGCTTGGGGACAGGGAACACTGAAGCTTTCTTT.

Comments on this clone: At the DNA level, this CDR3 is encoded by other sequences in the same sample as well. The chain combines TRBV2 with TRBJ2-5, with 8 positions matching TRBD2. The CDR3 runs to 15 residues. The germline CDR1 and CDR2 sequences are SNHLY and FYNNEI. V lost 4 bases and J lost 3; bases outside the gene matches: 7. CDR3 DNA: TGTGCCAGCAGTGGCAGGATGACTAGCGAAGAGACCCAGTACTTC. It yields the protein CASSGRMTSEETQYF.

V usage is TRBV4-2 and J usage is TRBJ2-5; 8 positions agree with TRBD2. Losses at the gene ends were 4 bases for V and 1 base for J; bases not matched to a gene: 11. The CDR3 has 17 amino acids. Per the germline V gene, CDR1 is LGHNA and CDR2 is YNFKEQ. This chain's CDR3 is CASSPSVGAGAQETQYF. CDR3 nucleotides: TGTGCCAGCAGCCCCTCCGTAGGAGCGGGGGCCCAAGAGACCCAGTACTTC.

The gene calls are TRBV27 and TRBJ1-5; D is ambiguous. The CDR3 is 12 residues long. Trimming took off 3 bases at V and 5 bases at J, with 5 bases between the two ends. Germline lookup yields CDR1 MNHEY and CDR2 SMNVEV (reference sequence). CDR3 in amino acids: CASSFVDQPQHF. The CDR3 nucleotides read TGTGCCAGCAGTTTTGTCGATCAGCCCCAGCATTTT.

The V and J genes are TRBV19 and TRBJ2-3, with TRBD2 matching over 8 bases. The CDR3 totals 17 residues. V shed 3 bases and J 7 bases; nucleotides not matched to a gene: 15. CDR1 is LNHDA, CDR2 SQIVND, per germline (reference sequence). CDR3 coding DNA: TGTGCCAGTAGTATCAGAGCCGGGGGGGGGAAACGATATACGCAGTATTTT. This sequence encodes CASSIRAGGGKRYTQYF. Together with reference TRBV19 and TRBJ2-3, the CDR3 gives the full variable domain: DGGITQSPKYLFRKEGQNVTLSCEQNLNHDAMYWYRQDPGQGLRLIYYSQIVNDFQKGDIAEGYSVSREKKESFPLTVTSAQKNPTAFYLCASSIRAGGGKRYTQYFGPGTRLTVL.

This clone showed up just a few times. The V call is TRBV15, the J call TRBJ2-2, with TRBD1 identical over 10 bases. Trimming removed 4 bases from V and 2 bases from J; junction bases left unmatched: 7. The CDR3 consists of 17 residues. Germline V gene data show CDR1 as LNHNV and CDR2 as YYDKDF (reference sequence). The CDR3 spells CATSKLRQGANTGELFF. In DNA form, the CDR3 reads TGTGCCACCAGCAAACTGAGACAGGGGGCAAACACCGGGGAGCTGTTTTTT.

The V and J genes are TRBV29-1 and TRBJ2-7, with D hard to call. Trimming took 0 bases from V and 3 from J, leaving 9 bases between them. The CDR3 is made up of 13 amino acids. Germline V gives CDR1 SQVTM, CDR2 ANQGSEA. This CDR3 is CSVEDTSDYEQYF. CDR3 DNA sequence: TGCAGCGTTGAAGATACATCAGACTACGAGCAGTACTTC.

This clone was detected a few times. This chain joins TRBV5-6 and TRBJ2-1; 9 nucleotides line up with TRBD1. The junction had 10 bases not matched to a gene; V was cut back by 4 bases and J by 8 bases. The CDR3 covers 15 residues. CDR1 and CDR2 (germline): SGHDT, YYEEEE. The CDR3 DNA sequence: TGTGCCAGCAGCCGTGGACAGGGGAGGCGCGATGAGCAGTTCTTC. Encoded protein: CASSRGQGRRDEQFF.

This chain connects TRBV4-2 to TRBJ1-2, with 9 bases matching TRBD1. V lost 1 base and J lost 6; bases outside the gene matches: 3. The CDR3 spans 14 residues. CDR1 and CDR2 (germline): LGHNA, YNFKEQ. CDR3 sequence (DNA): TGTGCCAGCAGCCAAGGGACAGGGGAGGATGGCTACACCTTC. Amino acids: CASSQGTGEDGYTF.

This clone showed up just a few times. J is TRBJ1-2 and V is TRBV6-5; D is unclear. The germline V gene has CDR1 MNHEY and CDR2 SVGAGI. This CDR3 comprises 15 residues. Trimming left V 2 bases short and J 2 bases short, with 12 bases between. This chain's CDR3 is CASSYLTGANYGYTF. CDR3 nucleotide sequence: TGTGCCAGCAGTTACCTCACGGGAGCAAACTATGGCTACACCTTC.

Only a few counts were recorded for this clone. At one of its ends the junction is not consistent with the germline gene, which may arise from a read error. The chain employs TRBV20-1 and TRBJ2-1, with a weak D call TRBD2 (5 bases). The germline CDR1 and CDR2 sequences are DFQATT and SNEGSKA (reference sequence). This CDR3 contains 10 residues. The CDR3: CSADDYPQLF. CDR3 DNA: TGCAGTGCTGACGACTATCCTCAGCTCTTC.

The V and J genes are TRBV6-6 and TRBJ1-5; D possibly corresponds to TRBD1 (5 bases). This CDR3 contains 13 residues. Per germline, CDR1 MNHNY and CDR2 SVGAGI (reference sequence). The ends were cut back, 7 bases at V and 6 bases at J, with 13 bases in the middle. The CDR3 bases are TGTGCCAGCAAACCCAGGGTAGGTCAGCCCCAGCATTTT. Protein: CASKPRVGQPQHF.

The chain employs TRBV30 and TRBJ2-1, with TRBD1 matching 10 bases. V lost 1 base and J lost 4; bases outside the gene matches: 1. Germline CDR1 reads GTSNPN; CDR2 reads SVGIG (reference sequence). CDR3 size: 14 residues. The CDR3 reads CAWSGQGAYNEQFF. CDR3 DNA: TGTGCCTGGAGTGGACAGGGGGCGTACAATGAGCAGTTCTTC.

This chain connects TRBV27 to TRBJ1-5; a weak D match, TRBD1 (5 bases). The CDR3 loop spans 14 amino acids. Germline CDR1 is MNHEY and CDR2 is SMNVEV (reference sequence). Trimming pared 2 bases from V and 2 bases from J, leaving 7 bases between. In nucleotides, the CDR3 is TGTGCCAGCAGTTTAGGGGGGGGCAATCAGCCCCAGCATTTT. Its translation: CASSLGGGNQPQHF.

The chain recombines TRBV9 with TRBJ2-5, with 7 bases fitting TRBD1. The CDR3 loop spans 16 amino acids. The V gene end was trimmed by 0 bases and the J gene end by 4 bases; junction bases not matched to a gene: 9. Germline-derived CDR1 and CDR2 are SGDLS and YYNGEE. The CDR3 sequence is CASSVVGHSGGETQYF. In nucleotides, the CDR3 is TGTGCCAGCAGCGTAGTCGGGCACTCAGGGGGAGAGACCCAGTACTTC.

CDR3 region: CASSQDRRLTDTQYF. The CDR3 DNA reads TGTGCCAGCAGCCAAGATCGTAGACTCACAGATACGCAGTATTTT. The V gene is TRBV14, the J gene TRBJ2-3; no clear D. CDR1 is SGHDN and CDR2 is FVKESK in the germline V gene. The germline V and J ends were trimmed by 0 bases and 2 bases, with 9 bases remaining between them. This CDR3 has 15 amino acids. Drawing the rest from reference TRBV14 and TRBJ2-3, the complete variable domain is EAGVTQFPSHSVIEKGQTVTLRCDPISGHDNLYWYRRVMGKEIKFLLHFVKESKQDESGMPNNRFLAERTGGTYSTLKVQPAELEDSGVYFCASSQDRRLTDTQYFGPGTRLTVL.

This chain joins TRBV7-2 and TRBJ2-3, with 9 bases that match TRBD2. Germline loops: CDR1 SGHTA, CDR2 FQGNSA. After removal of 5 bases from V and 8 bases from J, the junction contained 17 bases not matched to a gene. The length of the CDR3 is 17 residues. CDR3 protein: CASSRDPPGLARGTQYF. In nucleotides, the CDR3 is TGTGCCAGCAGCCGAGACCCACCGGGACTAGCTAGAGGTACGCAGTATTTT.

This chain joins TRBV7-2 and TRBJ2-3; weak D call: TRBD1 (6 bases). CDR1 is SGHTA, CDR2 FQGNSA, per germline. V lost 7 bases and J lost 0, with 17 bases in between. This CDR3 has 16 amino acids. In DNA, the CDR3 is TGTGCCAGCACCCCTGGACAGTCGTCTAGCACAGATACGCAGTATTTT. Residues: CASTPGQSSSTDTQYF.

The chain carries TRBV2 and TRBJ1-1, with D possibly TRBD1 on 6 matching bases. Germline lookup yields CDR1 SNHLY and CDR2 FYNNEI. V lost 6 bases and J 5 bases, leaving 16 bases between the germline ends. CDR3 length: 14 residues. Here the CDR3 DNA reads TGTGCCAGCAGAGATCGTTTCAGGGGAACTGAAGCTTTCTTT. Encoded protein: CASRDRFRGTEAFF. Full variable domain (outside the CDR3, taken from reference TRBV2 and TRBJ1-1): EPEVTQTPSHQVTQMGQEVILRCVPISNHLYFYWYRQILGQKVEFLVSFYNNEISEKSEIFDDQFSVERPDGSNFTLKIRSTKLEDSAMYFCASRDRFRGTEAFFGQGTRLTVV.

The chain combines TRBV2 with TRBJ1-1; maybe TRBD1 (5 bases). This CDR3 is built from 13 residues. V lost 6 bases and J 3 bases, leaving 11 bases between the germline ends. The V gene's germline CDR1 is SNHLY and CDR2 FYNNEI. CDR3 coding DNA: TGTGCCAGCAGCGCCGACAGATACACTGAAGCTTTCTTT. Amino acid sequence: CASSADRYTEAFF.

The chain carries TRBV28 and TRBJ1-3, with 10 bases identical to TRBD1. CDR3 length equals 16 residues. Germline CDR1 and CDR2: MDHEN and SYDVKM. V dropped 3 bases and J dropped 4; count of bases not matched to a gene: 6. In DNA form, the CDR3 reads TGTGCCAGCAGTTTGGTAGGGACAGGGGCCGGAAACACCATATATTTT. This encodes CASSLVGTGAGNTIYF.

This clone was detected only a few times. The chain carries TRBV19 and TRBJ1-2; TRBD1 matches at 8 bases. This CDR3 contains 14 residues. V shed 4 bases and J 13 bases; nucleotides not matched to a gene: 14. Germline CDR1 reads LNHDA; CDR2 reads SQIVND (reference sequence). The CDR3 loop is CASSSSGQEKVCTF. CDR3 nucleotide sequence: TGTGCCAGTAGTAGCTCGGGACAGGAGAAAGTCTGCACCTTC.

V is TRBV7-3 and J is TRBJ1-5, with D maybe TRBD1 (5 bases). CDR1 SGHTA and CDR2 FQGTGA come from the germline V gene. The CDR3 runs 13 residues. Trimming stripped 5 bases from V and 5 bases from J, with 10 bases between. In DNA, the CDR3 is TGTGCCAGCAGCCGCGACAGCGATCAGCCCCAGCATTTT. It encodes CASSRDSDQPQHF.

This clone was seen a single time. The rearrangement joins TRBV6-5 to TRBJ1-6; TRBD1 matches at 9 bases. The CDR3 consists of 15 residues. CDR1 is MNHEY and CDR2 is SVGAGI in the germline V gene. V dropped 5 bases and J dropped 8; count of bases not matched to a gene: 7. The CDR3 loop is CASSPRQGGDSPLHF. The DNA for the CDR3 is TGTGCCAGCAGTCCAAGACAGGGGGGGGATTCACCCCTCCACTTT.

CDR3 region: CASSLTGVIYEQYF. The CDR3 region has the DNA TGTGCCAGCAGCTTGACAGGAGTGATATACGAGCAGTACTTC. The rearrangement joins TRBV5-5 to TRBJ2-7; the D gene is possibly TRBD1 (5 bases). The ends were cut back, 1 base at V and 4 bases at J, with 12 bases in the middle. The CDR3 has 14 residues. In germline, CDR1 is SGHKS, CDR2 YYEKEE (reference sequence).

The V call is TRBV18, the J call TRBJ1-2; no clear D. CDR1 KGHSH and CDR2 LQKENI come from the germline V gene. Trimming stripped 0 bases from V and 4 bases from J, with 9 bases between. CDR3 length equals 14 residues. CDR3 in DNA: TGTGCCAGCTCACCACCGAACAGCCTCTATGGCTACACCTTC. This encodes CASSPPNSLYGYTF.